These 4 T cell receptor beta chains originate from one sample sequenced in a study of a mutant IDH1 vaccine in newly diagnosed glioma (dated by TCRdb to the early 2020s). Libraries were made using the immunoSEQ multiplex PCR assay. In TCRdb, the immuneACCESS table is reduced to in-frame sequences with V and J assigned. These tables do not hold every clone; where another copy was compared, an unresolved V gene accounts for under half, and the others remain unexplained. The sample table holds about 60,000 clones, of which 65% to 85% were seen once. The ten largest make up approximately 9.1% of the sample. The time point label, as the study defines it: week 11, during vaccination. Each vaccine dose, consisting of 300 ug of a 20-mer mutant IDH1 peptide in Montanide, was administered subcutaneously with topical imiquimod. No antigens are known for them. The material was PBMCs, obtained from a glioma patient whose treatment included an IDH1 peptide vaccine. All receptors derive from a woman aged 50 to 65 with glioma.

V usage is TRBV7-2 and J usage is TRBJ2-6, with D tentatively TRBD2 (6 bases). The CDR3 covers 14 residues. Germline-derived CDR1 and CDR2 are SGHTA and FQGNSA. Deletions cut 7 bases from V and 2 bases from J, with 9 bases between. The DNA of the CDR3 is TGTGCCAGCACCGGGGGAGCTGGGGCCAACGTCCTGACTTTC. The encoded protein is CASTGGAGANVLTF.

The V call is TRBV2, the J call TRBJ1-1; D is possibly TRBD1 (6 bases). The V gene's germline CDR1 is SNHLY and CDR2 FYNNEI. The V end lost 4 bases, the J end lost 0 bases, and 12 bases lay between the germline ends. The CDR3 is made up of 15 amino acids. CDR3 bases: TGTGCCAGCAGTGGACAGGCAGTTATGAACACTGAAGCTTTCTTT. This codes for CASSGQAVMNTEAFF.

There are a few counts of this clone. The chain joins TRBV7-3 to TRBJ1-1; weak D call: TRBD1 (5 bases). The CDR3 is 13 amino acids. Germline values: CDR1 SGHTA, CDR2 FQGTGA. V lost 5 bases to trimming and J lost 3 bases, with 10 bases between them. CDR3 in DNA: TGTGCCAGCAGCCCCGGGGGGTACACTGAAGCTTTCTTT. It is translated as CASSPGGYTEAFF.

The chain recombines TRBV5-1 with TRBJ1-1; D possibly corresponds to TRBD1 (6 bases). The V gene lost 0 bases and the J gene lost 5 bases, with 14 bases spanning the gap. Looked up from germline, CDR1 is SGHRS and CDR2 is YFSETQ. The CDR3 is made up of 15 amino acids. DNA for the CDR3: TGCGCCAGCAGCTTGGTGGTGGGGGGGCGTACTGAAGCTTTCTTT. As protein: CASSLVVGGRTEAFF.